These T cell receptor beta chains were read from a single sample in a study of beta chain features in type 1 diabetes. The protocol was immunoSEQ multiplex PCR, while the TCRdb copy is restricted to in-frame clones and leaves out a portion. The sample gives fewer than 400,000 clones, roughly 8% of which show up once; 0.44% is in the top ten. Sequenced material: central memory CD4+ T cells from blood. The source is a woman aged 18-30 years in good health. The CDR3 runs from the conserved cysteine through the conserved F or W. Each record gives: clone size, V gene, J gene, D gene, CDR3 length, CDR3 protein, CDR3 DNA. A D gene is named only where the DNA matches it firmly. Clone size appears in some rows only: once, few, many, or a class for an expanded clone.

few	TRBV18	TRBJ1-1	TRBD1	14	CASSPATGGTEAFF	TGTGCCAGCTCACCCGCGACAGGGGGCACTGAAGCTTTCTTT
few	TRBV19	TRBJ2-2	TRBD2	15	CASSSGSLNTGELFF	TGTGCCAGTAGTAGCGGGAGTTTGAACACCGGGGAGCTGTTTTTT
.	TRBV7-3	TRBJ1-2	TRBD1	15	CASSPNGQGDVGYTF	TGTGCCAGCAGCCCCAACGGACAGGGAGACGTAGGCTACACCTTC
few	TRBV7-9	TRBJ2-1	TRBD2	15	CASSKGLAGYNEQFF	TGTGCCAGCAGCAAAGGACTAGCGGGATACAATGAGCAGTTCTTC
few	TRBV7-2	TRBJ2-3	.	14	CASSLGSSTDTQYF	TGTGCCAGCAGCTTAGGGTCTAGCACAGATACGCAGTATTTT
.	TRBV7-2	TRBJ2-3	.	15	CASSRQSGFSDTQYF	TGTGCCAGCAGTCGACAGTCGGGTTTCTCAGATACGCAGTATTTT
.	TRBV7-2	TRBJ2-1	.	13	CASSSLGGNEQFF	TGTGCCAGCAGCTCCCTTGGGGGGAATGAGCAGTTCTTC
.	TRBV29-1	TRBJ1-1	TRBD1	14	CSVGRDRLNTEAFF	TGCAGCGTTGGGAGGGACAGATTGAACACTGAAGCTTTCTTT
many	TRBV29-1	TRBJ2-7	TRBD1	13	CSAAGTGAPIEYF	TGCAGCGCGGCCGGGACAGGGGCCCCTATTGAGTACTTC
.	TRBV7-9	TRBJ2-1	.	11	CASSLFDKQFF	TGTGCCAGCAGCTTATTCGATAAGCAGTTCTTC
.	TRBV6-5	TRBJ2-7	.	15	CASSSGWDTSYEQYF	TGTGCCAGCAGTTCCGGGTGGGACACCTCCTACGAGCAGTACTTC
.	TRBV7-2	TRBJ1-1	.	13	CASSQDIGTEAFF	TGCGCCAGCAGCCAAGATATAGGGACTGAAGCTTTCTTT
once	TRBV7-3	TRBJ2-3	.	16	CASSKKPRSDTDTQYF	TGTGCCAGCAGCAAAAAGCCTAGGTCAGACACAGATACGCAGTATTTT
.	TRBV5-1	TRBJ1-2	TRBD1	15	CASSKTGTGRYGYTF	TGCGCCAGCTCTAAGACAGGGACGGGGCGCTATGGCTACACCTTC
few	TRBV5-4	TRBJ2-2	TRBD1	16	CASIHRDRENTGELFF	TGTGCCAGCATACACCGGGACAGGGAGAACACCGGGGAGCTGTTTTTT
.	TRBV14	TRBJ1-4	.	15	CASSQFRLGNEKLFF	TGTGCCAGCAGCCAATTCAGGTTGGGGAATGAAAAACTGTTTTTT
few	TRBV6-6	TRBJ2-7	.	12	CASSGLSYEQYF	TGTGCCAGCAGTGGCCTTTCCTACGAGCAGTACTTC
.	TRBV6-1	TRBJ2-3	.	12	CASRAPTDTQYF	TGTGCCAGCCGGGCCCCCACAGATACGCAGTATTTT
many	TRBV5-4	TRBJ2-1	.	12	CASSLDTYEQFF	TGTGCCAGCAGCTTGGATACTTATGAGCAGTTCTTC
.	TRBV28	TRBJ2-7	.	15	CASSLSGRGSYEQYF	TGTGCCAGCAGTTTATCCGGCCGGGGCTCCTACGAGCAGTACTTC
.	TRBV14	TRBJ1-3	.	14	CASSPGHSGNTIYF	TGTGCCAGCAGCCCGGGACACTCTGGAAACACCATATATTTT
many	TRBV7-2	TRBJ1-4	TRBD1	14	CASSLGQGSEKLFF	TGTGCCAGCAGCTTGGGACAGGGGAGTGAAAAACTGTTTTTT
.	TRBV19	TRBJ2-3	TRBD2	14	CASSMAGGRDTQYF	TGTGCCAGTAGTATGGCGGGAGGTAGGGATACGCAGTATTTT
many	TRBV7-8	TRBJ2-6	.	16	CASSFGWRSGANVLTF	TGTGCCAGCAGCTTTGGGTGGAGGTCTGGGGCCAACGTCCTGACTTTC
few	TRBV4-2	TRBJ2-5	.	13	CASRPDSQETQYF	TGTGCCAGCAGGCCGGACAGCCAAGAGACCCAGTACTTC
few	TRBV29-1	TRBJ2-1	.	13	CSVDGFSTNEQFF	TGCAGCGTTGACGGTTTCTCTACCAATGAGCAGTTCTTC
.	TRBV7-2	TRBJ2-3	.	14	CAGAWRDLTDTQYF	TGTGCCGGCGCGTGGCGGGACCTCACAGATACGCAGTATTTT
.	TRBV7-2	TRBJ1-2	.	15	CASSFDLQSSYGYTF	TGTGCCAGCAGCTTTGATTTGCAAAGCAGCTATGGCTACACCTTC
few	TRBV27	TRBJ2-1	TRBD1	17	CASSLSTPGQGYNEQFF	TGTGCCAGCAGTTTATCGACCCCGGGACAGGGTTACAATGAGCAGTTCTTC
few	TRBV4-2	TRBJ2-2	TRBD1	18	CASSQEFFRGSNTGELFF	TGTGCCAGCAGCCAAGAGTTCTTCAGGGGGTCGAACACCGGGGAGCTGTTTTTT
few	TRBV9	TRBJ2-1	.	15	CASSVEAGNYNEQFF	TGTGCCAGCAGCGTAGAGGCTGGAAATTACAATGAGCAGTTCTTC
.	TRBV5-4	TRBJ2-5	TRBD1	14	CASSRQGSVETQYF	TGTGCCAGCAGCAGACAGGGATCGGTGGAGACCCAGTACTTC
few	TRBV5-8	TRBJ1-3	.	14	CASSRVGEGNTIYF	TGTGCCAGCAGCCGGGTAGGGGAAGGAAACACCATATATTTT
.	TRBV5-1	TRBJ2-5	.	17	CASSPTSQGWSQETQYF	TGCGCCAGCAGCCCTACTTCACAGGGCTGGAGCCAAGAGACCCAGTACTTC
few	TRBV7-2	TRBJ1-2	.	14	CASSTATGRRGYTF	TGTGCCAGCAGCACCGCAACGGGACGAAGAGGGTACACCTTC
few	TRBV29-1	TRBJ2-6	.	16	CSVGSFRFSGANVLTF	TGCAGCGTTGGAAGTTTCAGATTCTCTGGGGCCAACGTCCTGACTTTC
.	TRBV7-8	TRBJ1-2	.	15	CASSPMGRAAYGYTF	TGTGCCAGCAGCCCCATGGGCAGGGCGGCCTATGGCTACACCTTC
.	TRBV7-4	TRBJ1-5	.	17	CASSARPQGPPNQPQHF	TGTGCCAGCAGCGCCAGGCCACAGGGCCCCCCCAATCAGCCCCAGCATTTT
.	TRBV4-2	TRBJ2-2	TRBD2	21	CASSQDRFSGTSGRNTGELFF	TGTGCCAGCAGCCAAGACCGCTTCTCCGGGACTAGCGGGAGAAACACCGGGGAGCTGTTTTTT
few	TRBV4-1	TRBJ2-3	.	13	CASSPGLPDTQYF	TGCGCCAGCAGCCCGGGACTCCCAGATACGCAGTATTTT
few	TRBV19	TRBJ2-1	.	15	CASSISLGGPNEQFF	TGTGCCAGTAGTATTTCTCTGGGAGGCCCCAATGAGCAGTTCTTC
.	TRBV11-2	TRBJ1-5	.	13	CASSLEAGQPQHF	TGTGCCAGCAGCTTAGAGGCTGGTCAGCCCCAGCATTTT
few	TRBV19	TRBJ2-7	TRBD2	16	CASSTLSGRASREQYF	TGTGCCAGTAGTACTCTCAGCGGGAGGGCCTCACGCGAGCAGTACTTC
few	TRBV18	TRBJ2-7	TRBD1	14	CASSLGTGNYEQYF	TGTGCCAGCTCACTCGGGACAGGGAACTACGAGCAGTACTTC
.	TRBV5-4	TRBJ2-5	.	12	CASSLSSKTQYF	TGTGCCAGCAGCTTGAGCTCGAAGACCCAGTACTTC
few	TRBV19	TRBJ2-4	.	16	CASSIVGPLAKNIQYF	TGTGCCAGTAGTATAGTGGGGCCACTAGCCAAAAACATTCAGTACTTC
.	TRBV5-4	TRBJ2-1	TRBD1	14	CASKLEGGPGEQFF	TGTGCCAGCAAATTAGAAGGGGGCCCCGGTGAGCAGTTCTTC
.	TRBV15	TRBJ2-1	.	15	CATSRDGAAYNEQFF	TGTGCCACCAGCAGAGATGGGGCAGCCTACAATGAGCAGTTCTTC
.	TRBV15	TRBJ2-6	.	17	CATSITVRSSGANVLTF	TGTGCCACCAGCATAACCGTGCGGTCCTCTGGGGCCAACGTCCTGACTTTC
few	TRBV7-2	TRBJ1-1	TRBD1	15	CASSPRDRGFTEAFF	TGTGCCAGCAGCCCCAGGGACAGGGGATTCACTGAAGCTTTCTTT